This T cell receptor beta chain emerged from a study of cytomegalovirus exposure and HLA in healthy donors. Study-level points and caveats: Another analysis was done later, and it associated approximately 17,000 TCR beta sequences with HLA alleles at 0.05 false discovery rate. Certain sequence variants were highly shared and formed a cluster, and this cluster was likely a sequencing artifact. Reportedly, a later analysis found an Asian-associated ancestry cluster had fewer N-insertions than the roughly 670-donor mean.

About this clone: Its target is not known.

Germline CDR1 and CDR2: SEHNR and FQNEAQ (reference sequence). CDR3 length: 11 amino acids. Trimming pared 2 bases from V and 8 bases from J, leaving 6 bases between. A multiplex PCR was run with 60 Vbeta primers and 13 Jbeta primers. TCRdb's table, derived via immunoSEQ multiplex PCR, lists solely in-frame clones and lacks some. Of around 280,000 clones listed, roughly 90% are singletons. The clonotype was recovered from a woman in her late teens or twenties in good health and CMV-seronegative. Sequencing used PBMCs. The chain couples TRBV7-9 to TRBJ1-1; D is unclear. The CDR3 nucleotides are TGTGCCAGCAGCTTACGGGAGGAAGCTTTCTTT. Protein product: CASSLREEAFF. The full variable domain, its missing parts supplied by reference TRBV7-9 and TRBJ1-1, is DTGVSQNPRHKITKRGQNVTFRCDPISEHNRLYWYRQTLGQGPEFLTYFQNEAQLEKSRLLSDRFSAERPKGSFSTLEIQRTEQGDSAMYLCASSLREEAFFGQGTRLTVV.